What follows describes a single T cell receptor beta chain. Antigen unknown. The V end lost 1 base, the J end lost 6 bases, and 17 bases lay between the germline ends. CDR1 is MGHRA and CDR2 is YSYEKL in the germline V gene. The CDR3 runs to 16 residues. Assay used: immunoSEQ multiplex PCR; TCRdb lists only in-frame clones, some missing. The repertoire holds about 140,000 clones, with about 90% as singletons. This sample is part of a study of T cell responses to AZD1222 COVID-19 vaccine. General study results and limits: Elevations in Spike-specific TCR breadth and depth followed administration of two AZD1222 doses. Females outnumbered males among donors, who were mostly white British; clonal diversity was possibly underestimated.

The sample in question was peripheral blood, obtained on day 0 of AZD1222 vaccination. The chain links TRBV4-1 to TRBJ2-3, with D unresolved. This TCR came from an adult in good health. The CDR3 here is CASSQVGRSRGDTQYF. The CDR3 region has the DNA TGCGCCAGCAGCCAAGTAGGGCGGTCGCGTGGGGATACGCAGTATTTT.